This TCR beta chain comes out of a study of control samples from healthy donors and cancer patients. The data were produced by immunoSEQ multiplex PCR, yet TCRdb's version contains in-frame clones alone and is incomplete. The sample lists some 190,000 clones; about 90% were seen once. The V and J ends lost 8 bases and 2 bases respectively, with 10 bases between them. From germline, CDR1 is MNHEY and CDR2 SVGAGI. There are 13 residues in the CDR3. Sequenced sample: blood. The TCR sequence derives from a man younger than 40 in good health. The rearrangement joins TRBV6-5 to TRBJ1-5; a possible D gene is TRBD1 (6 bases). The CDR3 protein is CASHRDGNQPQHF. In DNA form, the CDR3 reads TGTGCCAGCCACAGGGATGGCAATCAGCCCCAGCATTTT.